This passage covers 21 T cell receptor beta chains from one sample sequenced in a study of cytomegalovirus exposure and HLA in healthy donors. The PCR contained 60 Vbeta and 13 Jbeta primers. Method: immunoSEQ multiplex PCR; TCRdb's copy keeps in-frame clones and lacks some. Among 160,000 or so clones listed, 60% to 85% were seen once. Sequencing was carried out using PBMCs. These receptors were obtained from a woman in her thirties or forties in good health and CMV-seropositive.

The chain recombines TRBV13 with TRBJ1-1; TRBD1 is a possible D gene (6 bases). The CDR3 length is 14 residues. The germline CDR1 and CDR2 sequences are PRHDT and FYEKMQ (reference sequence). Between the trimmed V and J ends, which lost 7 bases and 3 bases, there was a span of 15 bases. This CDR3 is CASTVRQAHTEAFF. The CDR3 DNA reads as TGTGCCAGCACCGTTCGACAGGCCCACACTGAAGCTTTCTTT.

The rearrangement links TRBV7-9 to TRBJ1-6, with 7 bases identical to TRBD1. J lost 10 bases, V lost 5 bases, and 8 bases had no gene match. This CDR3 comprises 14 residues. The germline V gene has CDR1 SEHNR and CDR2 FQNEAQ (reference sequence). In nucleotides, the CDR3 is TGTGCCAGCAGCACCGGACAGGTTAGCTCACCCCTCCACTTT. Amino acids: CASSTGQVSSPLHF.

The chain has TRBV18 and TRBJ2-2; 8 positions match TRBD1. This CDR3 contains 14 residues. J lost 2 bases, V lost 8 bases, and 4 bases had no gene match. Germline V lookup: CDR1 KGHSH, CDR2 LQKENI. Written as DNA, the CDR3 is TGTGCCAGCCAGGGGGCTCGTAACACCGGGGAGCTGTTTTTT. This encodes CASQGARNTGELFF.

This clone was seen once. The genes are TRBV28 and TRBJ1-1; D gene unclear. The V end was cut by 6 bases, the J end by 5 bases, with 13 bases between. CDR3 length: 13 amino acids. Germline V CDR1 and CDR2: MDHEN, SYDVKM. Here the CDR3 DNA reads TGTGCCAGCAGAGGACGTGCGGGGACTGAAGCTTTCTTT. Protein: CASRGRAGTEAFF.

V gene TRBV28 combines with J gene TRBJ2-1; D gene uncertain. This CDR3 comprises 13 residues. CDR1 is MDHEN and CDR2 is SYDVKM in the germline V gene. V shed 2 bases and J shed 6 bases, with 8 bases lying between them. CDR3 sequence: CASSLLGPNEQFF. The DNA for the CDR3 is TGTGCCAGCAGTTTACTGGGCCCCAATGAGCAGTTCTTC.

V is TRBV7-9 and J is TRBJ1-2; no clear D gene. The CDR3 contains 10 residues. The germline CDR1 and CDR2 sequences are SEHNR and FQNEAQ (reference sequence). V was cut by 10 bases and J by 4 bases, with 7 bases left in between. As DNA, the CDR3 is TGTGCCACTGACACCTATGGCTACACCTTC. Its protein is CATDTYGYTF.

This clone was found a few times. This chain joins TRBV5-1 and TRBJ2-3, with TRBD1 identical over 9 bases. Trimming took 2 bases from V and 2 from J; bases not matched to a gene: 6. CDR3 size: 16 residues. The V gene's germline CDR1 is SGHRS and CDR2 YFSETQ. The CDR3 bases are TGCGCCAGCAGCTTATCGACAGGGGGGCTCACAGATACGCAGTATTTT. Protein product: CASSLSTGGLTDTQYF.

The V gene is TRBV6-5, the J gene TRBJ1-1; TRBD1 might be the D (6 bases). The V gene lost 4 bases and the J gene lost 0 bases, with 12 bases spanning the gap. This CDR3 comprises 15 residues. Per germline, CDR1 MNHEY and CDR2 SVGAGI. The CDR3 DNA sequence: TGTGCCAGCAGTTGGGGGGGACACCTGAACACTGAAGCTTTCTTT. Translating it yields CASSWGGHLNTEAFF.

This chain uses TRBV4-3 with TRBJ2-3; D gene unclear. V was shortened by 5 bases and J by 4 bases, with 4 bases between the two germline ends. The CDR3 runs to 11 residues. CDR1 and CDR2 from the germline V gene are LGHNA and YSLEER. CDR3 amino acids: CASSFSDTQYF. DNA for the CDR3: TGCGCCAGCAGCTTCTCAGATACGCAGTATTTT.

J is TRBJ2-7 and V is TRBV27; TRBD1 matches at 8 bases. CDR1 and CDR2 from the germline V gene are MNHEY and SMNVEV (reference sequence). CDR3 length: 13 residues. Trimming at V came to 6 bases and at J to 4 bases, leaving 5 bases not matched to a gene. The CDR3 sequence is CASSRQGKYEQYF. The CDR3 DNA is TGTGCCAGCAGCCGACAGGGGAAGTACGAGCAGTACTTC.

The CDR3 loop is CASSLVQGGVNEQFF. The CDR3 DNA follows: TGCGCCAGCAGCTTGGTACAGGGGGGTGTCAATGAGCAGTTCTTC. This chain connects TRBV5-1 to TRBJ2-1; 8 bases agree with TRBD1. CDR1 SGHRS and CDR2 YFSETQ come from the germline V gene. This CDR3 is built from 15 residues. The V and J ends lost 0 bases and 6 bases, in that order; junction bases with no gene match: 5.

The table lists this clone with a few counts. This sequence joins TRBV18 and TRBJ1-1, with a possible D match to TRBD1 (5 bases). Germline CDR1 and CDR2: KGHSH and LQKENI. V was shortened by 1 base and J by 5 bases, with 11 bases between the two germline ends. The CDR3 loop spans 14 amino acids. CDR3 region: CASSPLVQGTEAFF. For the CDR3, the DNA is TGTGCCAGCTCACCACTCGTTCAGGGTACTGAAGCTTTCTTT.

V is TRBV5-1 and J is TRBJ1-6; 7 positions agree with TRBD1. Trimming at V came to 5 bases and at J to 7 bases, leaving 9 bases not matched to a gene. Germline V lookup: CDR1 SGHRS, CDR2 YFSETQ. This CDR3 has 15 residues. Written as DNA, the CDR3 is TGCGCCAGCAGATCGACAGGGTCTCAAAATTCACCCCTCCACTTT. Protein: CASRSTGSQNSPLHF. The full variable domain, its missing parts supplied by reference TRBV5-1 and TRBJ1-6, is KAGVTQTPRYLIKTRGQQVTLSCSPISGHRSVSWYQQTPGQGLQFLFEYFSETQRNKGNFPGRFSGRQFSNSRSEMNVSTLELGDSALYLCASRSTGSQNSPLHFGNGTRLTVT.

This clone has only a few counts. V usage is TRBV6-5 and J usage is TRBJ1-2, with TRBD1 matching 9 bases. V was clipped by 6 bases and J by 7 bases; unmatched bases: 9. From germline, CDR1 is MNHEY and CDR2 SVGAGI. This CDR3 has 14 amino acids. This CDR3 is CASRSGQGSSGYTF. The CDR3 DNA is TGTGCCAGCAGGTCGGGACAGGGTAGCTCTGGCTACACCTTC.

This chain links TRBV15 with TRBJ2-3; TRBD2 matches at 9 bases. CDR3 size: 19 residues. Unmatched junction bases numbered 11, after V lost 1 base and J lost 0 bases. The germline gives CDR1 LNHNV, CDR2 YYDKDF (reference sequence). In nucleotides, the CDR3 is TGTGCCACCAGCAGAGTGGTATTAGAGCGGGGGGATAGCACAGATACGCAGTATTTT. Translation gives CATSRVVLERGDSTDTQYF.

The chain combines TRBV4-3 with TRBJ1-3; D perhaps matches TRBD1 (5 bases). CDR3 length equals 15 residues. Germline values: CDR1 LGHNA, CDR2 YSLEER. Trimming left V 0 bases short and J 5 bases short, with 11 bases between. In DNA, the CDR3 is TGCGCCAGCAGCCAAGAAGGAGGGGCGAGAAACACCATATATTTT. Its translation is CASSQEGGARNTIYF.

A remark on this clone: The junction departs from germline at one end; a sequencing error may be responsible. Other nucleotide sequences from this sample produce the same CDR3. The chain has TRBV2 and TRBJ1-2; no definite D call. The CDR3 has 15 amino acids. The germline V gene encodes CDR1 SNHLY and CDR2 FYNNEI. The CDR3 protein is CASSARGGGNYGYTF. CDR3 DNA: TGTGCCAGCAGTGCCCGGGGAGGTGGGAACTACGGCTACACCTTC.

V is TRBV27 and J is TRBJ2-7; TRBD2 matches at 10 bases. Germline V lookup: CDR1 MNHEY, CDR2 SMNVEV (reference sequence). This CDR3 has 18 residues. The J segment lost 1 base and the V segment lost 5 bases, leaving 14 bases of the junction unmatched. CDR3 loop: CASSPNTKLAGHSYEQYF. The CDR3 DNA sequence: TGTGCCAGCAGTCCGAACACCAAACTAGCGGGGCATTCCTACGAGCAGTACTTC.

The rearrangement links TRBV5-5 to TRBJ2-5; D ambiguous. Trimming removed 0 bases from V and 5 bases from J, with 11 bases in between. The CDR3 contains 14 residues. The germline V gene has CDR1 SGHKS and CDR2 YYEKEE (reference sequence). CDR3 sequence reads: CASSLEPGRETQYF. CDR3 DNA sequence: TGTGCCAGCAGCTTGGAGCCGGGTCGGGAGACCCAGTACTTC.

V gene TRBV9 combines with J gene TRBJ1-2; D is possibly TRBD1 (6 bases). V was cut by 4 bases and J by 4 bases, with 17 bases left in between. Germline values: CDR1 SGDLS, CDR2 YYNGEE. The CDR3 is 15 amino acids. CDR3 region: CASSHPAGGSYGYTF. The CDR3 nucleotides are TGTGCCAGCAGCCATCCGGCGGGGGGCAGCTATGGCTACACCTTC.

This clone came up a few times. The J gene is TRBJ2-6, the V gene TRBV5-1; possibly TRBD2 for D (6 bases). The CDR3 is 16 amino acids. Germline CDR1 SGHRS, CDR2 YFSETQ. V was cut by 1 base and J by 2 bases, with 10 bases left in between. CDR3 DNA sequence: TGCGCCAGCAGCTTGTTTTCGGGGGCTGGGGCCAACGTCCTGACTTTC. This translates into CASSLFSGAGANVLTF.